This section outlines one T cell receptor (beta chain) sequence together with its context. This table comes from immunoSEQ multiplex PCR, and its TCRdb copy is limited to in-frame clones, with some not included. Of just under 550,000 clones listed, about 80% are singletons. These data are taken from a study of shared T cell receptors in the human thymus. V was cut by 0 bases and J by 4 bases, with 15 bases left in between. This CDR3 has 16 residues. CDR1 is LGHNA and CDR2 is YSLEER in the germline V gene. A further study also used this sample, focusing on human thymus T cells.

The sequencing sample was made of thymocytes. This receptor was identified in a boy younger than two with a congenital heart defect. This chain links TRBV4-3 with TRBJ1-2; D is possibly TRBD1 (6 bases). Here the CDR3 reads CASSQDRQVSGYGYTF. The CDR3 bases are TGCGCCAGCAGCCAAGATCGACAGGTCAGCGGCTATGGCTACACCTTC.